One sample yielded the 21 T cell receptor beta chains listed below, sequenced in a study of CD8+ T cells in alopecia areata. RNA was isolated and reverse transcribed to cDNA, the sequencing template. The data were produced by immunoSEQ multiplex PCR, yet TCRdb's version contains in-frame clones alone and is incomplete. The repertoire consists of about 90,000 clones, with 44% occurring once and the leading ten covering roughly a sixth. Regarding treatment: oral pan-JAK inhibitor, 5-10 mg twice daily. The specimen was CD8+ T cells sorted from blood, collected at week 24, from a patient treated with tofacitinib. Receptors were obtained from a human donor with alopecia areata.

This rearrangement joins TRBV29-1 to TRBJ1-2; D not certain. With 7 bases removed from V and 4 bases from J, the gap between germline ends came to 16 bases. Germline loops: CDR1 SQVTM, CDR2 ANQGSEA. The CDR3 covers 13 residues. The CDR3 region has the DNA TGCAGCGGACGCCCGGGCGATGGCTATGGCTACACCTTC. Translated, it gives CSGRPGDGYGYTF. The full variable domain, with the rest looked up from reference TRBV29-1 and TRBJ1-2, is SAVISQKPSRDICQRGTSLTIQCQVDSQVTMMFWYRQQPGQSLTLIATANQGSEATYESGFVIDKFPISRPNLTFSTLTVSNMSPEDSSIYLCSGRPGDGYGYTFGSGTRLTVV.

The chain combines TRBV18 with TRBJ2-7, with 8 bases matching TRBD2. V dropped 0 bases and J dropped 2; count of bases not matched to a gene: 3. Germline loops: CDR1 KGHSH, CDR2 LQKENI. The CDR3 totals 15 residues. The CDR3 coding sequence is TGTGCCAGCTCACCACCTGGGACTAGGACCTACGAGCAGTACTTC. This encodes CASSPPGTRTYEQYF. Looking up the rest from reference TRBV18 and TRBJ2-7 gives the full variable domain: NAGVMQNPRHLVRRRGQEARLRCSPMKGHSHVYWYRQLPEEGLKFMVYLQKENIIDESGMPKERFSAEFPKEGPSILRIQQVVRGDSAAYFCASSPPGTRTYEQYFGPGTRLTVT.

The V call is TRBV9, the J call TRBJ1-3; unclear D gene. Trimming removed 4 bases from V and 0 bases from J, with 11 bases in between. Germline V gene data show CDR1 as SGDLS and CDR2 as YYNGEE. The CDR3 has 15 amino acids. This chain's CDR3 is CASSPGTFSGNTIYF. The CDR3 coding sequence is TGTGCCAGCAGCCCGGGAACCTTCTCTGGAAACACCATATATTTT.

V usage is TRBV5-1 and J usage is TRBJ2-7, with 7 bases fitting TRBD1. Germline V gene data show CDR1 as SGHRS and CDR2 as YFSETQ. This CDR3 spans 12 amino acids. The trim removed 4 bases at V and 2 bases at J, leaving 0 bases unmatched. The CDR3 DNA is TGCGCCAGCAGCCAGGGGGCCTACGAGCAGTACTTC. Its protein is CASSQGAYEQYF. Full variable domain (outside the CDR3, taken from reference TRBV5-1 and TRBJ2-7): KAGVTQTPRYLIKTRGQQVTLSCSPISGHRSVSWYQQTPGQGLQFLFEYFSETQRNKGNFPGRFSGRQFSNSRSEMNVSTLELGDSALYLCASSQGAYEQYFGPGTRLTVT.

CDR3 in DNA: TGTGCCTGGGACAGGGTGGAAGGGAATGAGCAGTTCTTC. It is translated as CAWDRVEGNEQFF. The chain employs TRBV30 and TRBJ2-1; TRBD1 matches at 7 bases. There are 13 residues in the CDR3. Trimming took 5 bases from V and 7 from J; bases not matched to a gene: 8. The germline CDR1 and CDR2 sequences are GTSNPN and SVGIG (reference sequence).

The chain combines TRBV7-9 with TRBJ1-2, with unresolved D. V was trimmed by 1 base and J by 4 bases, leaving 4 bases between them. This CDR3 is 12 amino acids long. Per germline, CDR1 SEHNR and CDR2 FQNEAQ (reference sequence). This chain's CDR3 is CASSLGGYGYTF. The CDR3 bases are TGTGCCAGCAGCTTAGGTGGCTATGGCTACACCTTC.

CDR3 nucleotides: TGTGCCAGCGGAAGCGAGCAGTACTTC. This translates into CASGSEQYF. The chain joins TRBV6-6 to TRBJ2-7; D is uncertain. The germline CDR1 and CDR2 sequences are MNHNY and SVGAGI (reference sequence). The CDR3 totals 9 residues. Trimming took 8 bases from V and 6 from J, leaving 5 bases between them.

Note on this clone: A single base is all that separates this from a far larger clone, so a read error is likely. This chain uses TRBV28 with TRBJ2-7, with D maybe TRBD2 (5 bases). This CDR3 contains 17 residues. Trimming shortened V by 5 bases and J by 7 bases, and 27 bases separated the two germline ends. CDR1 is MDHEN and CDR2 is SYDVKM in the germline V gene. The CDR3 bases are TGTGCCAGCAGTGTGACCCCAGGATCTAGCTCCTACAATGAGCAGTACTTC. This encodes CASSVTPGSSSYNEQYF.

The table lists this clone with a few counts. The chain carries TRBV6-6 and TRBJ2-3, with 7 bases fitting TRBD2. This CDR3 contains 16 residues. Losses at the gene ends were 7 bases for V and 2 bases for J; bases not matched to a gene: 12. The germline CDR1 and CDR2 sequences are MNHNY and SVGAGI (reference sequence). CDR3 loop: CASIQGGGRLTDTQYF. CDR3 nucleotides: TGTGCCAGCATTCAAGGCGGGGGTAGGCTCACAGATACGCAGTATTTT.

To note about this clone: Other DNA sequences in this specimen translate into the identical CDR3. The chain recombines TRBV29-1 with TRBJ2-2; unclear D gene. The CDR3 runs 10 residues. V lost 4 bases and J 7 bases, leaving 4 bases between the germline ends. Germline V gives CDR1 SQVTM, CDR2 ANQGSEA. CDR3 protein: CSVVSGELFF. CDR3 sequence (DNA): TGCAGCGTTGTGAGCGGGGAGCTGTTTTTT.

This clone was counted once. This chain uses TRBV13 with TRBJ2-7; D may be TRBD1 (5 bases). Germline V gene sequence: CDR1 PRHDT, CDR2 FYEKMQ (reference sequence). The ends were cut back, 0 bases at V and 7 bases at J, with 13 bases in the middle. The CDR3 is 14 amino acids. Here the CDR3 reads CASSLGRAGWEQYF. CDR3 DNA: TGTGCCAGCAGCTTAGGCCGGGCAGGGTGGGAGCAGTACTTC.

In its sample, this clone was seen a few times. Additional DNA sequences in this sample encode the identical CDR3. This chain links TRBV5-1 with TRBJ2-7; D may be TRBD1 (6 bases). CDR3 size: 15 residues. V gave up 2 bases and J gave up 2 bases, with 14 bases separating them. Looked up from germline, CDR1 is SGHRS and CDR2 is YFSETQ. CDR3: CASSLQTGSTYEQYF. The CDR3 coding sequence is TGCGCCAGCAGCTTACAGACAGGCTCAACCTACGAGCAGTACTTC.

The rearrangement uses TRBV27 and TRBJ2-7; D may be TRBD1 (6 bases). Between the trimmed V and J ends, which lost 5 bases and 5 bases, there was a span of 16 bases. The CDR3 has 14 amino acids. Germline V CDR1 and CDR2: MNHEY, SMNVEV (reference sequence). The CDR3 DNA reads as TGTGCCAGCAGTCCCACTCCGCAGGGGCACGAGCAGTACTTC. As protein: CASSPTPQGHEQYF.

V usage is TRBV29-1 and J usage is TRBJ2-7, with 7 bases matching TRBD1. The CDR3 spans 15 residues. The junction had 7 bases not matched to a gene; V was cut back by 0 bases and J by 2 bases. Per germline, CDR1 SQVTM and CDR2 ANQGSEA. The CDR3 is CSVEDGQGVTYEQYF. CDR3 coding DNA: TGCAGCGTTGAAGACGGGCAGGGGGTGACCTACGAGCAGTACTTC.

The chain combines TRBV6-1 with TRBJ2-1; 7 positions match TRBD2. Trimming removed 0 bases from V and 3 bases from J; junction bases left unmatched: 5. The CDR3 consists of 16 residues. CDR1 MNHNS and CDR2 SASEGT come from the germline V gene. This CDR3 is CASSEAGGSFYNEQFF. The CDR3 bases are TGTGCCAGCAGTGAAGCTGGCGGGAGTTTCTACAATGAGCAGTTCTTC.

The chain couples TRBV9 to TRBJ1-2; D uncertain. The germline CDR1 and CDR2 sequences are SGDLS and YYNGEE. The CDR3 has 15 residues. V was shortened by 5 bases and J by 1 base, with 15 bases between the two germline ends. This chain's CDR3 is CASSQEGTFNYGYTF. For the CDR3, the DNA is TGTGCCAGCAGTCAAGAAGGCACCTTTAACTATGGCTACACCTTC.

In nucleotides, the CDR3 is TGTGCCAGCAGTTTCAGACCTTCCGATGAGCAGTACTTC. Residues: CASSFRPSDEQYF. The chain has TRBV27 and TRBJ2-7; D is unresolved. This CDR3 has 13 amino acids. Germline values: CDR1 MNHEY, CDR2 SMNVEV (reference sequence). V lost 3 bases to trimming and J lost 7 bases, with 13 bases between them.

This rearrangement joins TRBV19 to TRBJ2-7; no firm D call. The V end was cut by 3 bases, the J end by 1 base, with 10 bases between. The germline CDR1 and CDR2 sequences are LNHDA and SQIVND (reference sequence). The CDR3 contains 14 residues. DNA for the CDR3: TGTGCCAGTAGTATTACTTCACCATCCTACGAGCAGTACTTC. Amino acid sequence: CASSITSPSYEQYF. Together with reference TRBV19 and TRBJ2-7, the CDR3 gives the full variable domain: DGGITQSPKYLFRKEGQNVTLSCEQNLNHDAMYWYRQDPGQGLRLIYYSQIVNDFQKGDIAEGYSVSREKKESFPLTVTSAQKNPTAFYLCASSITSPSYEQYFGPGTRLTVT.

The J gene is TRBJ2-2, the V gene TRBV2; D possibly matches TRBD1 or TRBD2 (6 bases each). The CDR3 spans 14 residues. Trimming removed 2 bases from V and 7 bases from J, with 11 bases in between. Germline CDR1 and CDR2: SNHLY and FYNNEI. CDR3 sequence (DNA): TGTGCCAGCAGTGAATACCGGGGGCGCGGGGAGCTGTTTTTT. Amino acid sequence: CASSEYRGRGELFF.

This clone was counted many times. The chain carries TRBV29-1 and TRBJ2-1; TRBD2 is a possible D gene (6 bases). Germline CDR1 reads SQVTM; CDR2 reads ANQGSEA. Trimming removed 5 bases at V and 1 base at J, with 12 bases between. This CDR3 has 14 residues. CDR3 protein: CSVPREASYNEQFF. Here the CDR3 DNA reads TGCAGCGTTCCTAGGGAGGCGTCCTACAATGAGCAGTTCTTC.

V and J are TRBV21-1 and TRBJ2-1; the D call in the table, TRBD2, was not verified against the DNA. TRBV21-1 is a pseudogene. The CDR3 has 17 amino acids. The CDR3 nucleotides are TGTGCCAGCAGCAAAGATACTAGCGGGACGAAGTACAATGAGCAGTTCTTC. Amino acid sequence: CASSKDTSGTKYNEQFF.